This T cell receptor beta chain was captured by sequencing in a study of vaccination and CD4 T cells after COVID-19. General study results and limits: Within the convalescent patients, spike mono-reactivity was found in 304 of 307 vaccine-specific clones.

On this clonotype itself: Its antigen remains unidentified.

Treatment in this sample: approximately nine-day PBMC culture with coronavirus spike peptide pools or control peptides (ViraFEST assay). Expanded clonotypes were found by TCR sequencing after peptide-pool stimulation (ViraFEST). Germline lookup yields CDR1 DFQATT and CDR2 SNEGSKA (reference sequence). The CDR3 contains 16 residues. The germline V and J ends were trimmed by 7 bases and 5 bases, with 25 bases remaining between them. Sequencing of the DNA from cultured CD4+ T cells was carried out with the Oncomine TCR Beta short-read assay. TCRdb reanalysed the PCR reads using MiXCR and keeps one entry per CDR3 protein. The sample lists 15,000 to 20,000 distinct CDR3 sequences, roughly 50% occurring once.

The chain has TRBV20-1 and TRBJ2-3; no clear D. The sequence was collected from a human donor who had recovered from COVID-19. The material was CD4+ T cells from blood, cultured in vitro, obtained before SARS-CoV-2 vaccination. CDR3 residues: CSGESQFGSYRDTQYF. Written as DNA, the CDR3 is TGCAGTGGAGAATCCCAGTTTGGTTCATATCGAGATACGCAGTATTTT.